This record looks at one TCR beta chain sequence and its context. There are 13 residues in the CDR3. Germline V gives CDR1 MRHNA, CDR2 SNTAGT. The germline V and J ends were trimmed by 4 bases and 7 bases, with 11 bases remaining between them. Treatment of all HIV participants took place in the United States. This sample was taken from a study of long-term antiretroviral therapy in people with HIV. Assay version v3.0 of immunoSEQ was used, and it was run at survey level. Data came from immunoSEQ multiplex PCR; TCRdb stores just in-frame clones and leaves some out. The table has 25,000 to 40,000 clones, nearly 90% seen once.

The origin of this receptor is a man aged 18 to 29 with HIV. This chain links TRBV6-4 with TRBJ2-1; D not resolved. Sequencing used unsorted PBMCs, obtained 1.1 years after starting antiretroviral therapy. CDR3 sequence (DNA): TGTGCCAGCAGTGCCCAGACTGAGAATGAGCAGTTCTTC. Residues: CASSAQTENEQFF.